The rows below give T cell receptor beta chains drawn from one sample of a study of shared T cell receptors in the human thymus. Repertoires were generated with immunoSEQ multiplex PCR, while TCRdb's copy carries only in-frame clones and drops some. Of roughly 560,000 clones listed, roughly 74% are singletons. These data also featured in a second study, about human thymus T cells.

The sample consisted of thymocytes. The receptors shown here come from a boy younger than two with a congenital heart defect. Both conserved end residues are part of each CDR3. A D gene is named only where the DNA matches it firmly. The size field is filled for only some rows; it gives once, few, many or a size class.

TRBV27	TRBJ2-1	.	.	TGTGCCAGCAGGGGGTCGGGGAAGGGTAATGAGCAGTTCTTC	CASRGSGKGNEQFF
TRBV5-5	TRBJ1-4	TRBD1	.	TGTGCCAGCAGGATGGGACAGGGGAATGAAAAACTGTTTTTT	CASRMGQGNEKLFF
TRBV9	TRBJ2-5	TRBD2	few	TGTGCCAGCAGCGTAGCTCCGGGACTAGCGGTAGAGACCCAGTACTTC	CASSVAPGLAVETQYF
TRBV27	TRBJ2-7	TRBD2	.	TGTGCCAGCAGTTGGGCTCGGACTAGCGGAGCCCTCTACGAGCAGTACTTC	CASSWARTSGALYEQYF
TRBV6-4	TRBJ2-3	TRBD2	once	TGTGCCAGCAGTCCGTCTAGCGGGAGAGGGACAGATACGCAGTATTTT	CASSPSSGRGTDTQYF
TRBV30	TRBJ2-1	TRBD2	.	TGTGCCTGGAGTCTCCTACGAAGCGGGAGGGCCGACGAGCAGTTCTTC	CAWSLLRSGRADEQFF
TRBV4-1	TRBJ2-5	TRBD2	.	TGCGCCAGCCGGGAGGGCCAGGTGCCCCCTCTAGAGACCCAGTACTTC	CASREGQVPPLETQYF
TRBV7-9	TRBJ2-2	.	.	TGTGCCAGCAGCTATATCCGACTAAACGCCGGGGAGCTGTTTTTT	CASSYIRLNAGELFF
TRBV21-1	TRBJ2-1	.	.	TGTGCCAGCAGCAATGGACAGGGGCGCGATGAGCAGTTCTTC	CASSNGQGRDEQFF
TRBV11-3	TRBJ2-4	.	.	TGTGCCAGCGCCGCCGGCCGGGGGGCCAAAAACATTCAGTACTTC	CASAAGRGAKNIQYF
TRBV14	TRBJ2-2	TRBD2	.	TGTGCCAGCAGCCAACCGGGACTAGGAGAACCCGGGGAGCTGTTTTTT	CASSQPGLGEPGELFF
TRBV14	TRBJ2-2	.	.	TGTGCCAGCAGCCAAGCTTTACTAGCCTCCACCGGGGAGCTGTTTTTT	CASSQALLASTGELFF
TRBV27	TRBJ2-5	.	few	TGTGCCAGCAGGGGGGGAGAGACCCAGTACTTC	CASRGGETQYF
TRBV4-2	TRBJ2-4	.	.	TGTGCCAGCAGCCAGAGGAGGGCCGAAAACATTCAGTACTTC	CASSQRRAENIQYF
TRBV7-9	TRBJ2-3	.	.	TGTGCCAGCAGCCTGGTCGGTGGGCGGGGCACAGATACGCAGTATTTT	CASSLVGGRGTDTQYF
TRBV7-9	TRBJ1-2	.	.	TGTGCCAGCAGCGTTGGGTGGGGACGACAGGCTATAAACTATGGCTACACCTTC	CASSVGWGRQAINYGYTF
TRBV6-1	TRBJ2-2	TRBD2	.	TGTGCCACCCTCCGGAAGCGGGAAAAGGACGGGGAGCTGTTTTTT	CATLRKREKDGELFF
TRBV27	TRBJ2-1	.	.	TGTGCCAGCAGTTCGGGGGCCGTCAGGGGGAATGAGCAGTTCTTC	CASSSGAVRGNEQFF
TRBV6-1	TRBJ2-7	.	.	TGTGCCAGCAGTGCGGACGGACCCAGGGAACCCTACGAGCAGTACTTC	CASSADGPREPYEQYF
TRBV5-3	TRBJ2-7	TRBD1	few	TGTGCCAGAAGCCGGACAGGGGGATCCTACGAGCAGTACTTC	CARSRTGGSYEQYF
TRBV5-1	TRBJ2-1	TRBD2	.	TGCGCCAGCAGCTCGAACCTTAGCGGGAGCGGAGACAATGAGCAGTTCTTC	CASSSNLSGSGDNEQFF
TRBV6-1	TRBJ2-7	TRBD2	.	TGTGCCAGCAGTGATCTTAGCGGGAAAGACTGCTCCTACGAGCAGTACTTC	CASSDLSGKDCSYEQYF
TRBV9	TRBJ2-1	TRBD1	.	TGTGCCAGCAGCGTACGCCCGGGACAGGGAGCCTACAATGAGCAGTTCTTC	CASSVRPGQGAYNEQFF
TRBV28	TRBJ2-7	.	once	TGTGCCAGCAGTTTTAGAGCGGGACACCCCTACGAGCAGTACTTC	CASSFRAGHPYEQYF
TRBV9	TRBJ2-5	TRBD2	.	TGTGCCAGCAGCGTAGTCGCGGGAGGAGAGACCCAGTACTTC	CASSVVAGGETQYF
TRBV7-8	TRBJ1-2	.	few	TGTGCCAGCAGCTTTCGCACACGTCATGGCTACACCTTC	CASSFRTRHGYTF
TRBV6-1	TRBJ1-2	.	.	TGTGCCAGCAGTGACCGGGAGTGGGGAACTAAGCATGGCTACACCTTC	CASSDREWGTKHGYTF
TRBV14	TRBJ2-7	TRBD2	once	TGTGCCAGCAGCCAACTTACGCGACTAGCGGGTCGAGACTCCTACGAGCAGTACTTC	CASSQLTRLAGRDSYEQYF
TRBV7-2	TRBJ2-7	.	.	TGTGCCAGCAGCCAGGGACAAAACTCCTACGAGCAGTACTTC	CASSQGQNSYEQYF
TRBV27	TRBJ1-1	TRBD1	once	TGTGCCAGCAGGCGGCAGGGGGCAGACACTGAAGCTTTCTTT	CASRRQGADTEAFF
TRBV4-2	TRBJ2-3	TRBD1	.	TGTGCCAGCAGCCAAGTGGAACAGGGGGCAAGGATAGATACGCAGTATTTT	CASSQVEQGARIDTQYF
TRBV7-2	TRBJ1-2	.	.	TGTGCCAGCAGCTTAGTGTACAGTAACTATGGCTACACCTTC	CASSLVYSNYGYTF
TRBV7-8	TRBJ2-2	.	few	TGTGCCAGCAGTCGTTCGGGACAAAAGAACACCGGGGAGCTGTTTTTT	CASSRSGQKNTGELFF
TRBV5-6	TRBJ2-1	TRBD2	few	TGTGCCAGCGCCTGGGGGGGTGAGCAGTTCTTC	CASAWGGEQFF
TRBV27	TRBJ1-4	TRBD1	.	TGTGCCAGCAGTTCCCGTCTTGGCACAGGGGGCCGAAGGTTTGGAAAACTGTTTTTT	CASSSRLGTGGRRFGKLFF
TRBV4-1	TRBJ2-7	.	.	TGCGCCAGCAGCACTTTGGAGGGGCCCCCTTCCTTCCCTTCCTACGAGCAGTACTTC	CASSTLEGPPSFPSYEQYF
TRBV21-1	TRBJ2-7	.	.	TGTGCCAGCAGCCCCCCGGAGGGGAACACGAGCGGCCTCTTACTCTACGAGCAGTACTTC	CASSPPEGNTSGLLLYEQYF
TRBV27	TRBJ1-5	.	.	TGTGCCAGCAGTTTATCGGGGGCAGGTCAGCCCCAGCATTTT	CASSLSGAGQPQHF
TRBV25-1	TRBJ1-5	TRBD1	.	TGTGCCAGCAGTCCTAGGGAGACAGGGAGCAATCAGCCCCAGCATTTT	CASSPRETGSNQPQHF
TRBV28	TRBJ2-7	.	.	TGTGCCAGCAGTCAACCGGGACTCAGGTACTTC	CASSQPGLRYF
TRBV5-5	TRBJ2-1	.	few	TGTGCCAGCAGCTTGGTAGGGAGCCATGAGCAGTTCTTC	CASSLVGSHEQFF
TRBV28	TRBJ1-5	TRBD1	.	TGTGCCAGCGGAGTACACAGGGGCCGGAGGGGGCCCCAGCATTTT	CASGVHRGRRGPQHF
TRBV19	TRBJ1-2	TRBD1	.	TGTGCCAGTAGCCGGGACAGGCAGGAATATGGCTACACCTTC	CASSRDRQEYGYTF